The source of this T cell receptor beta chain is a study of T cell repertoires in cytomegalovirus infection. Study-level points and caveats: Across the ex vivo response, the dominant clonotypes were HLA-C-restricted CMV-specific TCR beta clonotypes.

TCRdb ran MiXCR on the reads and lists one entry per CDR3 protein. Of some 800,000 distinct CDR3 sequences listed, 32% were seen once; the top ten hold approximately 13%. The CDR3 length is 14 residues. Per germline, CDR1 MNHNS and CDR2 SASEGT. V was cut by 1 base and J by 4 bases, with 11 bases left in between. Concerning this clonotype itself: Its antigen remains unidentified.

This clonotype originated in a human donor in good health (CMV status not recorded). Some clones in this sample may be carry-over from other donors' samples. The gene calls are TRBV6-1 and TRBJ2-7, with no clear D. Here the sequenced sample was cultured CD8+ T cells from PBMCs, taken from culture after CMV antigen stimulation. Written as DNA, the CDR3 is TGTGCCAGCAGTGAAGAATGGCAGAATTACGAGCAGTACGTC. Translated: CASSEEWQNYEQYV.